A single sample is the source of the 10 T cell receptor beta chains below, sequenced in a study of T cell repertoires in cytomegalovirus infection. Their antigen targets remain unknown. TCRdb recomputed calls from the reads with MiXCR, one row per CDR3 protein. The sample records 51,000 or so distinct CDR3 sequences, roughly a fifth being singletons. This specimen was CD8+ T cells from cultured PBMCs, taken from culture after CMV antigen stimulation. The receptors were sampled from a human donor in good health (CMV status not recorded). Some clones in this sample may be carry-over from other donors' samples.

This clonotype was counted a few times. The rearrangement joins TRBV7-8 to TRBJ2-3; D call uncertain. This CDR3 has 14 residues. V dropped 1 base and J dropped 2 bases, with 7 bases sitting between them. Germline loops: CDR1 SGHVS, CDR2 FQNEAQ. The CDR3 DNA reads TGTGCCAGCAGCTTAGTGGAGATCACAGATACGCAGTATTTT. Protein product: CASSLVEITDTQYF.

This clonotype was seen more than once but under ten times. This chain uses TRBV15 with TRBJ2-1; D is possibly TRBD1 or TRBD2 (5 bases each). The CDR3 contains 16 residues. V was trimmed by 3 bases and J by 4 bases, leaving 16 bases between them. Germline V gives CDR1 LNHNV, CDR2 YYDKDF (reference sequence). The CDR3 spells CATSSARDGLYNEQFF. DNA for the CDR3: TGTGCCACCAGCAGCGCCCGGGACGGACTTTACAATGAGCAGTTCTTC. Full variable domain (rest looked up from reference TRBV15 and TRBJ2-1): DAMVIQNPRYQVTQFGKPVTLSCSQTLNHNVMYWYQQKSSQAPKLLFHYYDKDFNNEADTPDNFQSRRPNTSFCFLDIRSPGLGDTAMYLCATSSARDGLYNEQFFGPGTRLTVL.

This clonotype was picked up a small number of times. The V gene is TRBV12-3 or TRBV12-4, the J gene TRBJ1-5; perhaps TRBD1 as D (5 bases). Trimming shortened V by 3 bases and J by 2 bases, and 5 bases separated the two germline ends. The CDR3 spans 13 residues. The CDR3 DNA reads as TGTGCCAGCAGTTTCAGGGGCAATCAGCCCCAGCATTTT. It encodes CASSFRGNQPQHF.

The V and J genes are TRBV7-9 and TRBJ1-6, with 8 positions matching TRBD1. The CDR3 loop spans 14 amino acids. J was trimmed by 7 bases and V by 4 bases; bases with no gene match: 3. Germline-derived CDR1 and CDR2 are SEHNR and FQNEAQ (reference sequence). CDR3 in amino acids: CASSYGQGNSPLHF. Written as DNA, the CDR3 is TGTGCCAGCAGCTATGGACAGGGAAATTCACCCCTCCACTTT. Full variable domain (outside the CDR3, taken from reference TRBV7-9 and TRBJ1-6): DTGVSQNPRHKITKRGQNVTFRCDPISEHNRLYWYRQTLGQGPEFLTYFQNEAQLEKSRLLSDRFSAERPKGSFSTLEIQRTEQGDSAMYLCASSYGQGNSPLHFGNGTRLTVT.

The table lists this clonotype with a few counts. V and J are TRBV7-6 and TRBJ2-3; a weak D match, TRBD1 (6 bases). The CDR3 covers 15 residues. V gave up 4 bases and J gave up 2 bases, with 13 bases separating them. CDR1 and CDR2 (germline): SGHVS, FNYEAQ. The CDR3 loop reads CASSSRGKDTDTQYF. The CDR3 nucleotides are TGTGCCAGCAGCTCCAGGGGAAAGGACACAGATACGCAGTATTTT.

The chain recombines TRBV12-3 or TRBV12-4 with TRBJ1-4; 7 bases are shared with TRBD1. V lost 7 bases to trimming and J lost 8 bases; unmatched junction nucleotides: 13. The CDR3 contains 15 residues. The DNA of the CDR3 is TGTGCCAGCACCAGCCCGGGACAGTCTCTCGAAAAACTGTTTTTT. It is translated as CASTSPGQSLEKLFF.

In its sample, this clonotype was seen a few times. The genes are TRBV4-1 and TRBJ2-1, with TRBD2 matching over 8 bases. Losses at the gene ends were 0 bases for V and 7 bases for J; bases not matched to a gene: 11. The CDR3 has 17 amino acids. CDR1 and CDR2 (germline): MGHRA, YSYEKL. This CDR3 reads CASSQDGSFGGGNEQFF. The CDR3 nucleotides read TGCGCCAGCAGCCAAGATGGATCCTTCGGGGGGGGTAATGAGCAGTTCTTC.

This clonotype was picked up a small number of times. The gene calls are TRBV7-2 and TRBJ2-3, with 12 bases that match TRBD2. The CDR3 has 15 residues. Germline-derived CDR1 and CDR2 are SGHTA and FQGNSA. Trimming took 5 bases from V and 5 from J; bases not matched to a gene: 5. The CDR3 nucleotides read TGTGCCAGCAGCATGACTAGCGGGGGTATAGATACGCAGTATTTT. It encodes CASSMTSGGIDTQYF.

At least ten counts were recorded for this clonotype. The rearrangement joins TRBV27 to TRBJ2-7, with no clear D. Germline V CDR1 and CDR2: MNHEY, SMNVEV (reference sequence). Trimming removed 4 bases from V and 1 base from J, with 8 bases in between. CDR3 size: 13 residues. CDR3 sequence: CASSSGSSYEQYF. The CDR3, as DNA: TGTGCCAGCAGTTCCGGCAGTTCCTACGAGCAGTACTTC.

This clonotype was counted only a few times. The CDR3 loop reads CASSYSRGGQGNTEAFF. DNA for the CDR3: TGTGCCAGCAGTTACAGTCGCGGGGGACAGGGTAACACTGAAGCTTTCTTT. The chain carries TRBV6-5 and TRBJ1-1, with 9 bases aligning to TRBD1. Germline loops: CDR1 MNHEY, CDR2 SVGAGI. The CDR3 length is 17 residues. Unmatched junction bases numbered 9, after V lost 2 bases and J lost 2 bases.